This TCR beta chain originates from a study of cytomegalovirus exposure and HLA in healthy donors. CDR3 length equals 13 residues. In germline, CDR1 is SEHNR, CDR2 FQNEAQ (reference sequence). Between the trimmed V and J ends, which lost 5 bases and 0 bases, there was a span of 8 bases. Sequencing used immunoSEQ multiplex PCR; TCRdb keeps in-frame clones, though not all of them. The sample has approximately 300,000 clones, about 90% seen once. Note on this clone: Its cognate antigen is unknown.

Study-level findings and limits: A list of around 150 TCR beta chains associated with cytomegalovirus was given.

Sequencing was performed on PBMCs. The source is a woman in her 30s in good health and CMV-seropositive. This sequence joins TRBV7-9 and TRBJ2-7; D is undetermined. CDR3 residues: CASSRAGSYEQYF. DNA of the CDR3: TGTGCCAGCAGCCGAGCTGGCTCCTACGAGCAGTACTTC. Using reference TRBV7-9 and TRBJ2-7 for the parts outside the CDR3, the full variable domain is DTGVSQNPRHKITKRGQNVTFRCDPISEHNRLYWYRQTLGQGPEFLTYFQNEAQLEKSRLLSDRFSAERPKGSFSTLEIQRTEQGDSAMYLCASSRAGSYEQYFGPGTRLTVT.